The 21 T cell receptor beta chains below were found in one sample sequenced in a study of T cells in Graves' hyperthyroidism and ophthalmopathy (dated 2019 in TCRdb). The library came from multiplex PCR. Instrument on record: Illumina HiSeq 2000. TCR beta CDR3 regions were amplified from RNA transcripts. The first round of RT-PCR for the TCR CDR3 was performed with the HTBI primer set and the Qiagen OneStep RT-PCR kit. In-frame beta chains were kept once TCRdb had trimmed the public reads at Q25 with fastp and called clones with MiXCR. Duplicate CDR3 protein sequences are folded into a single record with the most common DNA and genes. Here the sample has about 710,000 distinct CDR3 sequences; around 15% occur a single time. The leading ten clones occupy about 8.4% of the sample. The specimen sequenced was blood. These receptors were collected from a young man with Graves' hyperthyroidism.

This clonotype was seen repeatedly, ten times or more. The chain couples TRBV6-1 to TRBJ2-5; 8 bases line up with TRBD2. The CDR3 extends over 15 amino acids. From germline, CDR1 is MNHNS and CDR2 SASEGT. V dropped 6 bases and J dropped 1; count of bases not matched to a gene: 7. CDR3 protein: CASSPSGSSQETQYF. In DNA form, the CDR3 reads TGTGCCAGCAGCCCCAGCGGGAGCAGCCAAGAGACCCAGTACTTC.

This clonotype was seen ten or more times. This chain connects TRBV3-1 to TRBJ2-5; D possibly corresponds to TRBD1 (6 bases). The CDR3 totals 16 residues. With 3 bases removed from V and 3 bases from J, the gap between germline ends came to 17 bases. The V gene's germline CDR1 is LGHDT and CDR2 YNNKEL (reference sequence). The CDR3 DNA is TGTGCCAGCAGCCAGGAAATCCTTGCAGGGGAAGAGACCCAGTACTTC. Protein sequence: CASSQEILAGEETQYF.

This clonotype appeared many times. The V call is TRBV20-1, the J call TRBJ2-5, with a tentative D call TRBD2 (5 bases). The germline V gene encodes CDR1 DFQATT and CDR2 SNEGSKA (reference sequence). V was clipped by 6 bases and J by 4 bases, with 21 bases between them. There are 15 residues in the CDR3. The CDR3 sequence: CSAPEWTEPGETQYF. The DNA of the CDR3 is TGCAGTGCGCCGGAATGGACTGAACCTGGAGAGACCCAGTACTTC.

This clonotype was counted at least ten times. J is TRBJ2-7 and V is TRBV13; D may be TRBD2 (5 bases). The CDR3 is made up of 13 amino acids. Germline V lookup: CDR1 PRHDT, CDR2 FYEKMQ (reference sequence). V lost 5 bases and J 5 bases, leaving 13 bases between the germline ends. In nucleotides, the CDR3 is TGTGCCAGCAGCCCAAGGGCCGGGAACGAGCAGTACTTC. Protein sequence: CASSPRAGNEQYF. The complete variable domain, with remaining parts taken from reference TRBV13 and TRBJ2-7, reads AAGVIQSPRHLIKEKRETATLKCYPIPRHDTVYWYQQGPGQDPQFLISFYEKMQSDKGSIPDRFSAQQFSDYHSELNMSSLELGDSALYFCASSPRAGNEQYFGPGTRLTVT.

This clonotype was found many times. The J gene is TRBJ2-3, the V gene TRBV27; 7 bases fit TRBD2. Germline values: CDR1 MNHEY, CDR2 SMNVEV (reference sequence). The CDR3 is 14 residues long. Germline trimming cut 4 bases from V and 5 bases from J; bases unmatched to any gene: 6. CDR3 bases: TGTGCCAGCAGTTCTCGGGAGGTGGGAGATACGCAGTATTTT. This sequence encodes CASSSREVGDTQYF.

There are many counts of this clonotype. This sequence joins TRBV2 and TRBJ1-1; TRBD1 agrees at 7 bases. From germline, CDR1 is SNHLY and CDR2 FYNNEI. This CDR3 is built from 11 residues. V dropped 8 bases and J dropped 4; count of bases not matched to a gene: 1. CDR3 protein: CASSGGTEAFF. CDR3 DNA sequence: TGTGCCAGCTCAGGGGGCACTGAAGCTTTCTTT.

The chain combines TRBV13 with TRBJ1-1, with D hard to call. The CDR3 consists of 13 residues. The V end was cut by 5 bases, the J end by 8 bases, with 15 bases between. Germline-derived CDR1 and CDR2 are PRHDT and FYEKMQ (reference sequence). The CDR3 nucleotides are TGTGCCAGCAGCCCCCAGACCGCCTGGGAAGCTTTCTTT. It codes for CASSPQTAWEAFF.

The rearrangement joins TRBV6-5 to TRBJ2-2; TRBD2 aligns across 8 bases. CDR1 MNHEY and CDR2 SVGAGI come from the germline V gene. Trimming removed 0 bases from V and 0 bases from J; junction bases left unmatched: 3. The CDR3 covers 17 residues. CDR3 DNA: TGTGCCAGCAGTTACTCACTAGCGGTGCCGAACACCGGGGAGCTGTTTTTT. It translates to CASSYSLAVPNTGELFF.

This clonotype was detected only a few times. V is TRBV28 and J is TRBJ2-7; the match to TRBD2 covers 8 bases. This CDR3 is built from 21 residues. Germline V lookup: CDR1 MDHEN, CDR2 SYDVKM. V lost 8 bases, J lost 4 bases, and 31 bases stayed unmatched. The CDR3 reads CASGVYWLTSEITRGRYEQYF. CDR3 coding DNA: TGTGCCAGCGGTGTCTACTGGTTGACTAGCGAGATTACTAGGGGGAGGTACGAGCAGTACTTC.

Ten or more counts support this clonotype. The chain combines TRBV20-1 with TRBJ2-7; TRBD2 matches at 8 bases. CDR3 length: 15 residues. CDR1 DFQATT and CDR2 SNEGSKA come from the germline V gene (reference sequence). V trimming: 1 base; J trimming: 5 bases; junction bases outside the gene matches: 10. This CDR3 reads CSARGATGGSDEQYF. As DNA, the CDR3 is TGCAGTGCTAGAGGGGCGACGGGAGGGTCGGACGAGCAGTACTTC.

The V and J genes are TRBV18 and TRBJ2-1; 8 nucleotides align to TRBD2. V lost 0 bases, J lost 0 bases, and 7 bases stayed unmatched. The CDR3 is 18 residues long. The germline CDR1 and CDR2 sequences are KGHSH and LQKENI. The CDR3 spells CASSPPTSVRSSYNEQFF. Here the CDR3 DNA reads TGTGCCAGCTCACCACCGACTAGCGTAAGGAGCTCCTACAATGAGCAGTTCTTC.

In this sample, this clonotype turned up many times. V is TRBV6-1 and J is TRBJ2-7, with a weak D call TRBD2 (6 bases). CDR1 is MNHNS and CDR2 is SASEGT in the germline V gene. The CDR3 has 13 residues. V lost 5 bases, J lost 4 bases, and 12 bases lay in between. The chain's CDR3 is CASSPGTRYEQYF. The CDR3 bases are TGTGCCAGCAGTCCCGGGACTCGGTACGAGCAGTACTTC.

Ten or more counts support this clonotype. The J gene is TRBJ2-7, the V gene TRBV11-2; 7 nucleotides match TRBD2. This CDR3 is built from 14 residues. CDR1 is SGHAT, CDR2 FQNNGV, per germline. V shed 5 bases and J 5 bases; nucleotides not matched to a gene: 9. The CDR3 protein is CASSPSSLADEQYF. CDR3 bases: TGTGCCAGCAGCCCTAGTAGTCTAGCGGACGAGCAGTACTTC.

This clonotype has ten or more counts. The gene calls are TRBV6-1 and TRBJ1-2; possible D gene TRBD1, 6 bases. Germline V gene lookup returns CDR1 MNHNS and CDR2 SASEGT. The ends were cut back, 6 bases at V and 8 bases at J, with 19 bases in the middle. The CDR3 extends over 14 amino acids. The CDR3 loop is CASRVRGHQSGYTF. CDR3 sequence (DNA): TGTGCCAGCAGGGTCCGGGGGCATCAGTCAGGCTACACCTTC.

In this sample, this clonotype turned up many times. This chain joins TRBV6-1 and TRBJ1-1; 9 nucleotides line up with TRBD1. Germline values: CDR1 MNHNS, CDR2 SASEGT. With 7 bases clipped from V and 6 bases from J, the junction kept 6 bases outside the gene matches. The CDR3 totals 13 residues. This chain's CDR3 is CASKGTGLSEAFF. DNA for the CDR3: TGTGCCAGCAAGGGGACAGGGTTATCTGAAGCTTTCTTT.

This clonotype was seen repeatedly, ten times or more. The CDR3: CASSLNSLNTEAFF. The DNA for the CDR3 is TGTGCCAGCAGCTTAAACAGCTTGAACACTGAAGCTTTCTTT. This chain joins TRBV11-2 and TRBJ1-1; D remains unclear. Trimming cost V 2 bases and J 0 bases, with 7 bases left between them. The germline V gene has CDR1 SGHAT and CDR2 FQNNGV. The CDR3 contains 14 residues. Filled out from reference TRBV11-2 and TRBJ1-1, the complete variable domain reads EAGVAQSPRYKIIEKRQSVAFWCNPISGHATLYWYQQILGQGPKLLIQFQNNGVVDDSQLPKDRFSAERLKGVDSTLKIQPAKLEDSAVYLCASSLNSLNTEAFFGQGTRLTVV.

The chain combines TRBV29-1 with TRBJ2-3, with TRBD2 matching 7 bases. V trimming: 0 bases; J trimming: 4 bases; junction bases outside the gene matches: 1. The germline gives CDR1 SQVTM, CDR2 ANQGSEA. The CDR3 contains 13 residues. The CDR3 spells CSVEEAGPDTQYF. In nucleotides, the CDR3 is TGCAGCGTTGAAGAAGCGGGGCCAGATACGCAGTATTTT.

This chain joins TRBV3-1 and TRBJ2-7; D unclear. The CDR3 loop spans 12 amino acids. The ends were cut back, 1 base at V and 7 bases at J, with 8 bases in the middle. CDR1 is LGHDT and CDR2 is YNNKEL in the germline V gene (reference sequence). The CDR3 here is CASSQAPREQYF. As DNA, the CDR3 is TGTGCCAGCAGCCAAGCTCCTCGGGAGCAGTACTTC.

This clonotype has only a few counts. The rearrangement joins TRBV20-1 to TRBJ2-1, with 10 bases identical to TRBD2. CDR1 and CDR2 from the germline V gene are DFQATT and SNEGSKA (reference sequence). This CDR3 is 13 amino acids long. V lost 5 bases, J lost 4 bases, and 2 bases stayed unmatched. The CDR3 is CSAQAGGYNEQFF. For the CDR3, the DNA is TGCAGTGCTCAAGCGGGGGGGTACAATGAGCAGTTCTTC.

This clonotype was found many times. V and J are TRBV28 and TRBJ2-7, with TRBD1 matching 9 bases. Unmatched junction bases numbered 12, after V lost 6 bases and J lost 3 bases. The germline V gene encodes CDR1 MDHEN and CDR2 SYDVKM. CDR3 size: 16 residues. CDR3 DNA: TGTGCCAGCAGCTCCCCCATGGGACAGGGCCTCTACGAGCAGTACTTC. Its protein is CASSSPMGQGLYEQYF.

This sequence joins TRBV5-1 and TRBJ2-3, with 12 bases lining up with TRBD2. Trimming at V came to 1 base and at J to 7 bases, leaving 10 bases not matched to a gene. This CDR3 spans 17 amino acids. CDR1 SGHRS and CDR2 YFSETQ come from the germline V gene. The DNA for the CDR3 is TGCGCCAGCAGCTTGTGGTCTAGCGGGAGGGCCGGAAATACGCAGTATTTT. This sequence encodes CASSLWSSGRAGNTQYF.